The T cell receptor beta chain described here comes from a study of T cell responses to AZD1222 COVID-19 vaccine. Turning to the study itself: Pooling of second doses given at about 4 or about 12 weeks was done. Study conclusions and caveats: Spike-specific TCR breadth and depth rose after two AZD1222 doses. Per reports, nearly half of all spike-specific TCRs target regions that are unmutated in variants. Only after the peak T cell response were repertoires sampled.

The CDR3 totals 16 residues. CDR1 LGHNA and CDR2 YSLEER come from the germline V gene. As regards this clone: Its antigen is undetermined. One end of the junction varies from germline; a read error may be responsible.

TCRdb's table, derived via immunoSEQ multiplex PCR, lists solely in-frame clones and lacks some. Of some 100,000 clones listed, around nine tenths are singletons. Specimen: peripheral blood, collected on day 0 of AZD1222 vaccination. J is TRBJ2-2 and V is TRBV4-3, with TRBD2 matching 7 bases. The sequence was obtained from an adult in good health. The CDR3 DNA is TGCGCCAGCAGGCAAGGCCGACTAGCCCTATCCGGGGAGCTGTTTTTT. Translation: CASRQGRLALSGELFF.